This passage covers 18 T cell receptor beta chains from one sample sequenced in a study of beta chain features in type 1 diabetes (dated by TCRdb to 2017 to 2018). Receptor libraries were prepared by the immunoSEQ multiplex PCR assay. The entire isolated RNA was reverse transcribed using the High Capacity cDNA Reverse Transcription Kit, and thus expressed TCRB transcripts were sequenced. Imported from immuneACCESS, the table was reduced by TCRdb to in-frame sequences with V and J called. These copies leave out some clones; in studies compared against another copy, an unresolved V gene accounts for under half, and the cause of the remainder is not known. The sample table records 400,000 to 450,000 clones; about 14% of these occur just once. Of the sample, roughly 0.035% is held by the ten largest clones. The sample consisted of naive CD4+ T cells from blood. The cell subset or site label corresponds to: true naive CD4+ T cells. The source is a man aged 25-40 years in good health.

This clone was counted a few times. The gene calls are TRBV7-8 and TRBJ2-7; D gene unclear. From germline, CDR1 is SGHVS and CDR2 FQNEAQ. The CDR3 covers 15 residues. V lost 0 bases to trimming and J lost 3 bases, with 12 bases between them. The CDR3 is CASSLAIGQSYEQYF. CDR3 sequence (DNA): TGTGCCAGCAGCTTAGCGATAGGGCAGAGCTACGAGCAGTACTTC.

The rearrangement joins TRBV27 to TRBJ1-1; possibly TRBD1 for D (6 bases). Trimming stripped 2 bases from V and 8 bases from J, with 15 bases between. The CDR3 is made up of 14 amino acids. Germline assignment: CDR1 MNHEY and CDR2 SMNVEV (reference sequence). CDR3 region: CASSLRQDLREAFF. The CDR3 bases are TGTGCCAGCAGTTTAAGACAGGACCTTAGGGAAGCTTTCTTT.

This sequence joins TRBV9 and TRBJ2-3; D remains unclear. Trimming pared 0 bases from V and 1 base from J, leaving 12 bases between. The CDR3 runs to 16 residues. Germline CDR1 and CDR2: SGDLS and YYNGEE. The CDR3 region is CASSVGVHRGTDTQYF. The CDR3 DNA reads as TGTGCCAGCAGCGTAGGGGTTCATCGTGGCACAGATACGCAGTATTTT.

This chain uses TRBV5-6 with TRBJ1-1, with a tentative D call TRBD1 (6 bases). The CDR3 covers 13 residues. Germline CDR1 reads SGHDT; CDR2 reads YYEEEE. Trimming stripped 4 bases from V and 1 base from J, with 8 bases between. The CDR3 protein is CASSADRNTEAFF. The CDR3 nucleotides are TGTGCCAGCAGCGCGGACAGGAACACTGAAGCTTTCTTT.

This clone was picked up many times. V gene TRBV29-1 combines with J gene TRBJ1-3; possibly TRBD1 for D (5 bases). This CDR3 has 14 amino acids. V was pared by 1 base and J by 0 bases, with 7 bases between. The germline CDR1 and CDR2 sequences are SQVTM and ANQGSEA. The CDR3 DNA follows: TGCAGCGTTGAAGGGGACCTCTCTGGAAACACCATATATTTT. Its translation is CSVEGDLSGNTIYF.

The rearrangement joins TRBV9 to TRBJ2-1; D is ambiguous. This CDR3 has 12 residues. V shed 4 bases and J shed 9 bases, with 11 bases lying between them. Germline V CDR1 and CDR2: SGDLS, YYNGEE. CDR3 sequence (DNA): TGTGCCAGCAGCCTGGAGCTGGGTGAGCAGTTCTTC. It yields the protein CASSLELGEQFF.

The chain has TRBV4-3 and TRBJ1-2; D call uncertain. Trimming left V 4 bases short and J 8 bases short, with 5 bases between. The CDR3 length is 10 residues. Germline V lookup: CDR1 LGHNA, CDR2 YSLEER. DNA of the CDR3: TGCGCCAGCAGCCCCAGAGGCTACACCTTC. Protein product: CASSPRGYTF.

The rearrangement links TRBV6-6 to TRBJ1-1; TRBD1 agrees at 8 bases. Germline CDR1 reads MNHNY; CDR2 reads SVGAGI (reference sequence). V was clipped by 6 bases and J by 4 bases; unmatched bases: 4. The CDR3 totals 13 residues. DNA of the CDR3: TGTGCCAGCAGACTGGGACAGGTCACTGAAGCTTTCTTT. Protein product: CASRLGQVTEAFF.

This clone was seen a few times. CDR3: CASSETYSYGYTF. The CDR3 region has the DNA TGTGCCAGCAGTGAAACTTACTCCTATGGCTACACCTTC. The rearrangement links TRBV2 to TRBJ1-2, with D unclear. Germline loops: CDR1 SNHLY, CDR2 FYNNEI. The CDR3 runs 13 residues. Trimming left V 2 bases short and J 4 bases short, with 8 bases between.

In nucleotides, the CDR3 is TGTGCCAGCAGTGGATGGACTAGCGGACCAGGCGCCCAGTACTTC. Translating it yields CASSGWTSGPGAQYF. The chain couples TRBV6-1 to TRBJ2-5; the match to TRBD2 covers 10 bases. This CDR3 has 15 residues. Losses at the gene ends were 4 bases for V and 9 bases for J; bases not matched to a gene: 11. Germline V lookup: CDR1 MNHNS, CDR2 SASEGT.

The sample holds a few counts of this clone. The rearrangement uses TRBV5-4 and TRBJ2-2; D could derive from TRBD1 or TRBD2 (5 bases each). CDR1 and CDR2 from the germline V gene are SGHNT and YYREEE (reference sequence). The germline V and J ends were trimmed by 4 bases and 1 base, with 11 bases remaining between them. The CDR3 loop spans 15 amino acids. The CDR3 here is CASSPGRLNTGELFF. The DNA for the CDR3 is TGTGCCAGCAGCCCGGGACGGCTGAACACCGGGGAGCTGTTTTTT. Combining the CDR3 with reference TRBV5-4 and TRBJ2-2 gives the whole variable domain ETGVTQSPTHLIKTRGQQVTLRCSSQSGHNTVSWYQQALGQGPQFIFQYYREEENGRGNFPPRFSGLQFPNYSSELNVNALELDDSALYLCASSPGRLNTGELFFGEGSRLTVL.

Concerning this clone itself: Other DNA sequences of this sample code for an identical CDR3. This chain uses TRBV9 with TRBJ2-1; 9 bases line up with TRBD2. V gave up 2 bases and J gave up 0 bases; unmatched junction bases: 0. The CDR3 loop spans 15 amino acids. CDR1 is SGDLS and CDR2 is YYNGEE in the germline V gene. CDR3: CASSVSGSSYNEQFF. The CDR3 DNA follows: TGTGCCAGCAGCGTTAGCGGGAGCTCCTACAATGAGCAGTTCTTC.

The CDR3 sequence: CATSTHKGGAGITEAFF. For the CDR3, the DNA is TGTGCCACCAGCACGCACAAGGGGGGCGCGGGTATCACTGAAGCTTTCTTT. The chain recombines TRBV15 with TRBJ1-1; TRBD1 is a possible D gene (6 bases). The CDR3 covers 17 residues. The germline V and J ends were trimmed by 4 bases and 4 bases, with 22 bases remaining between them. Germline V lookup: CDR1 LNHNV, CDR2 YYDKDF (reference sequence).

The V call is TRBV7-9, the J call TRBJ2-3; possibly TRBD2 for D (6 bases). V was clipped by 3 bases and J by 0 bases, with 10 bases between them. CDR3 length equals 15 residues. Germline CDR1 and CDR2: SEHNR and FQNEAQ (reference sequence). The CDR3 DNA sequence: TGTGCCAGCAGCTTCCGGGGGAGTAGCACAGATACGCAGTATTTT. It yields the protein CASSFRGSSTDTQYF.

Worth noting for this clone: Other DNA sequences of this sample code for an identical CDR3. This chain uses TRBV7-3 with TRBJ2-3; no firm D call. The germline V gene has CDR1 SGHTA and CDR2 FQGTGA. Trimming took 0 bases from V and 1 from J, leaving 5 bases between them. The length of the CDR3 is 14 residues. The CDR3 is CASSLTGGTDTQYF. CDR3 nucleotide sequence: TGTGCCAGCAGCTTAACAGGCGGCACAGATACGCAGTATTTT.

The chain employs TRBV7-9 and TRBJ1-1; the D gene is possibly TRBD1 (5 bases). CDR3 length equals 16 residues. Trimming stripped 6 bases from V and 4 bases from J, with 21 bases between. Germline V gene data show CDR1 as SEHNR and CDR2 as FQNEAQ (reference sequence). The CDR3 here is CASRQSPGGHGTEAFF. The CDR3 bases are TGTGCCAGCAGGCAATCCCCCGGGGGTCATGGCACTGAAGCTTTCTTT.

The rearrangement links TRBV11-2 to TRBJ2-1, with 16 bases identical to TRBD2. V lost 6 bases and J lost 1; bases outside the gene matches: 9. Germline-derived CDR1 and CDR2 are SGHAT and FQNNGV. CDR3 length equals 19 residues. This CDR3 reads CASSPTGLAGGPSYNEQFF. The CDR3 DNA sequence: TGTGCCAGCAGTCCTACGGGACTAGCGGGAGGGCCTTCCTACAATGAGCAGTTCTTC.

CDR3 DNA sequence: TGTGCCAGCAGCCCCAAAAGCCTTGACTCCCCCTACAATGAGCAGTTCTTC. The encoded protein is CASSPKSLDSPYNEQFF. This chain joins TRBV7-9 and TRBJ2-1, with D uncertain. CDR1 and CDR2 (germline): SEHNR, FQNEAQ (reference sequence). CDR3 length: 17 amino acids. V was shortened by 5 bases and J by 2 bases, with 19 bases between the two germline ends.